A selection of T cell receptor beta chains follows, all from one sample in a study of blood T cell repertoires in COVID-19. Measured with immunoSEQ multiplex PCR; TCRdb has only the in-frame clones, and not every one. The sample records over 95,000 clones, roughly 83% being singletons. Sequencing was performed on peripheral blood. These receptors were taken from a woman aged 55-75 years with acute or convalescent COVID-19. Each CDR3 is given with its conserved first and last residue. D genes are given only for firm matches. Rows give clone size only sometimes, using once, few, many, or a class for an expanded clone.

TGTGCCAGCAGTTACTCGGCCGGCAATCAGCCCCAGCATTTT | CASSYSAGNQPQHF | TRBJ1-5 | TRBV6-2/TRBV6-3 | 14 | . | .
TGTGCCATAACAGGGGTTCGGGACACTGAAGCTTTCTTT | CAITGVRDTEAFF | TRBJ1-1 | TRBV10-3 | 13 | TRBD1 | .
TGTGCCAGCCTCATGGGGTTGCTAGCGGACACAGATACGCAGTATTTT | CASLMGLLADTDTQYF | TRBJ2-3 | TRBV7-2 | 16 | TRBD2 | .
TGTGCCTGCGCACGGGTCCCGTCCGGCGAGCAGTACTTC | CACARVPSGEQYF | TRBJ2-7 | TRBV30 | 13 | . | .
TGTGCCAGCAGGGGGGACAGGGCCTCCCCACCCCTCCACTTT | CASRGDRASPPLHF | TRBJ1-6 | TRBV27 | 14 | TRBD1 | .
TGTGCCAGCGGACTCAGCAATCAGCCCCAGCATTTT | CASGLSNQPQHF | TRBJ1-5 | TRBV12-3/TRBV12-4 | 12 | . | .
TGTGCCAGCAGCTTAGAGGGGGGAGCGATGGGCGAGCAGTACTTC | CASSLEGGAMGEQYF | TRBJ2-7 | TRBV11-2 | 15 | . | .
TGTGCCAGCAGCGGGAGTACAGGCGTACATTCACCCCTCCACTTT | CASSGSTGVHSPLHF | TRBJ1-6 | TRBV9 | 15 | . | .
TGCAGCGTTGACAAAACAGGGATTTACAATGAGCAGTTCTTC | CSVDKTGIYNEQFF | TRBJ2-1 | TRBV29-1 | 14 | . | .
TGTGCCAGCAGTTACGAGGGTGAAAAACTGTTTTTT | CASSYEGEKLFF | TRBJ1-4 | TRBV6-6 | 12 | . | .
TGTGCCAGTAGCCTACAGGGGGCTCGTAATTCACCCCTCCACTTT | CASSLQGARNSPLHF | TRBJ1-6 | TRBV19 | 15 | TRBD1 | .
TGCAGCGTTGCTGGCAAATTCTACAATGAGCAGTTCTTC | CSVAGKFYNEQFF | TRBJ2-1 | TRBV29-1 | 13 | . | .
TGCGCCAGCAGCGGCCCCCTAGCGGGGGGGCCTCGCAATGAGCAGTTCTTC | CASSGPLAGGPRNEQFF | TRBJ2-1 | TRBV5-1 | 17 | TRBD2 | .
TGTGCCAGTAATCTCGGGAGTGAACGGCCCCAGCATTTT | CASNLGSERPQHF | TRBJ1-5 | TRBV19 | 13 | . | few
TGTGCCAGCAGCCAGGGAACCACTGGAAACACCATATATTTT | CASSQGTTGNTIYF | TRBJ1-3 | TRBV9 | 14 | . | .
TGTGCTAGTGGTTTGTCCCCTACCATAGATACGCAGTATTTT | CASGLSPTIDTQYF | TRBJ2-3 | TRBV12-5 | 14 | . | .
TGTGCCAGCAGTGACTTACAAGGGGGCGAGCAGTACTTC | CASSDLQGGEQYF | TRBJ2-7 | TRBV6-4 | 13 | . | .
TGTGCCAGTAGTATGAGAAGGGCAGGGGCTTTCGGCAATCAGCCCCAGCATTTT | CASSMRRAGAFGNQPQHF | TRBJ1-5 | TRBV19 | 18 | . | .
TGTGCCTGGAGTGTATCCGGACAGGGGCGTCAGCCCCAGCATTTT | CAWSVSGQGRQPQHF | TRBJ1-5 | TRBV30 | 15 | TRBD1 | once
TGTGCCAGCAGTCCCCCCGGGACAATTTTGGGCAATCAGCCCCAGCATTTT | CASSPPGTILGNQPQHF | TRBJ1-5 | TRBV6-2/TRBV6-3 | 17 | . | .
TGTGCCAGCGGGTCACCCTCCCTTATGGGGGGCCAGTACTTC | CASGSPSLMGGQYF | TRBJ2-5 | TRBV11-3 | 14 | . | .
TGTGCCAGCAGCCCCACTATATGGGGGGACACTGAAGCTTTCTTT | CASSPTIWGDTEAFF | TRBJ1-1 | TRBV7-9 | 15 | . | once
TGTGCCAGCAGTGAAAATTGGGACAGAAACACTGAAGCTTTCTTT | CASSENWDRNTEAFF | TRBJ1-1 | TRBV6-1 | 15 | TRBD1 | .
TGTGCCTGGACCACGCAGGAGACCCAGTACTTC | CAWTTQETQYF | TRBJ2-5 | TRBV30 | 11 | . | .
TGTGCCAGCAGCTTAGGAATCAGGGTGAACACTGAAGCTTTCTTT | CASSLGIRVNTEAFF | TRBJ1-1 | TRBV7-2 | 15 | . | once
TGCGCCAGCAGTCAAATCCGGACAGGGGGAAATAGCAATCAGCCCCAGCATTTT | CASSQIRTGGNSNQPQHF | TRBJ1-5 | TRBV23-1 | 18 | TRBD1 | .
TGTGCCTGGAGTCAGGGGACCGCCTACGAGCAGTACTTC | CAWSQGTAYEQYF | TRBJ2-7 | TRBV30 | 13 | . | .
TGCGCCAGCAGCGGGGGGGCAGATACGCAGTATTTT | CASSGGADTQYF | TRBJ2-3 | TRBV5-1 | 12 | TRBD2 | .
TGTGCCAGCAGCTTAGCGGGGGCGGAGAACTATGGCTACACCTTC | CASSLAGAENYGYTF | TRBJ1-2 | TRBV5-5 | 15 | . | few
TGTGCCAGCTCACCCAGGGGGTCGGACACTGAAGCTTTCTTT | CASSPRGSDTEAFF | TRBJ1-1 | TRBV18 | 14 | TRBD1 | .
TGTGCCAGCACCATCCTACAGGGGCACGAGCAGTACTTC | CASTILQGHEQYF | TRBJ2-7 | TRBV12-3/TRBV12-4 | 13 | TRBD1 | .
TGTGCCAGCAGCCAAGCGATGGGGGCTCCAGATACGCAGTATTTT | CASSQAMGAPDTQYF | TRBJ2-3 | TRBV4-2 | 15 | . | .
TGTGCCAGCACGCTAGCGGGGGGGCCGGACACCGGGGAGCTGTTTTTT | CASTLAGGPDTGELFF | TRBJ2-2 | TRBV2 | 16 | TRBD2 | .
TGTGCCAGTTTAAATACTCCAGGGAAAGCTTTCTTT | CASLNTPGKAFF | TRBJ1-1 | TRBV19 | 12 | . | .
TGTGCCAGCAGTCAAATTACAGGGGTCCACGAGCAGTACTTC | CASSQITGVHEQYF | TRBJ2-7 | TRBV3-1/TRBV3-2 | 14 | TRBD1 | .
TGTGCCAGCAGGTACGGTAATAGCAATCAGCCCCAGCATTTT | CASRYGNSNQPQHF | TRBJ1-5 | TRBV28 | 14 | . | .
TGTGCCAGCAGTGAGACATATCTGAACACTGAAGCTTTCTTT | CASSETYLNTEAFF | TRBJ1-1 | TRBV6-4 | 14 | . | .
TGTGCCAGCAGCTTAACGCCAGGGCAGCACGAGCAGTACTTC | CASSLTPGQHEQYF | TRBJ2-7 | TRBV7-3 | 14 | . | .
TGTGCCAGCAGAATATCACTAGTTAACAATGAGCAGTTCTTC | CASRISLVNNEQFF | TRBJ2-1 | TRBV6-6 | 14 | . | .
TGTGCCAGCAGTGAAGAATCCCCCAGAAGTAATGAAAAACTGTTTTTT | CASSEESPRSNEKLFF | TRBJ1-4 | TRBV2 | 16 | . | .
TGTGCCAGCAATCCCGGGACAGGCTTTTCCTGGGGTTTAAAAGCTTTCTTT | CASNPGTGFSWGLKAFF | TRBJ1-1 | TRBV2 | 17 | TRBD1 | .
TGTGCCAGCAGTTTATTATCAGGGTTCCAACAGCCCCAGCATTTT | CASSLLSGFQQPQHF | TRBJ1-5 | TRBV28 | 15 | . | .
TGCGCCAGCAGCTTTAAGCAGGGGGCGGATTCCGAGCAGTACTTC | CASSFKQGADSEQYF | TRBJ2-7 | TRBV5-1 | 15 | TRBD1 | .
TGTGCCAGCTCACCGGCGGGGAGGGATGGCTACACCTTC | CASSPAGRDGYTF | TRBJ1-2 | TRBV18 | 13 | . | .
TGCGCCAGCAGCCAAGACGGGCAGCGGGGGGCTAACAGCTACGAGCAGTACTTC | CASSQDGQRGANSYEQYF | TRBJ2-7 | TRBV4-1 | 18 | TRBD2 | once
TGTGCCTGGAGACTAGCGGGGGCGTACGATACGCAGTATTTT | CAWRLAGAYDTQYF | TRBJ2-3 | TRBV30 | 14 | TRBD2 | .
TGCAGCGTTGGGGCAAACACTGAAGCTTTCTTT | CSVGANTEAFF | TRBJ1-1 | TRBV29-1 | 11 | . | few
TGTGCCAGCAGCCCAACCCCCCGGGACAGGGCCTATGGCTACACCTTC | CASSPTPRDRAYGYTF | TRBJ1-2 | TRBV27 | 16 | TRBD1 | .
TGTGCCAGCAGCCAAGAATTTCAGTCTAATTCACCCCTCCACTTT | CASSQEFQSNSPLHF | TRBJ1-6 | TRBV3-1/TRBV3-2 | 15 | . | once
TGTGCCAGCACCCCGTCGGGGGGACTACTTGGCAATGAGCAGTTCTTC | CASTPSGGLLGNEQFF | TRBJ2-1 | TRBV3-1/TRBV3-2 | 16 | TRBD2 | .